This T cell receptor (beta chain) is drawn from a study of type 1 regulatory T cells. On the study more broadly: T-allo10 is a Tr1-enriched, alloantigen-specific CD4 T cell product made in vitro. Study-level findings and limits: Compared with non-type 1 regulatory T cells, type 1 regulatory T cells showed a more restricted TCR repertoire.

MiXCR, run by TCRdb on the reads, gives a single entry per CDR3 protein. The table records 55,000 to 65,000 distinct CDR3 sequences, approximately 60% of them present only once. This clonotype was counted a few times. The antigen is undetermined. The CDR3 extends over 14 amino acids. Germline-derived CDR1 and CDR2 are MNHNS and SASEGT. Trimming cost V 1 base and J 7 bases; bases outside gene matches: 3. The receptor was derived from a human donor in good health. This chain connects TRBV6-1 to TRBJ2-3; TRBD2 matches 9 bases. Specimen: cultured non-Tr1 T cells, either the whole culture or a sorted T cell fraction (not recorded which). The CDR3 loop reads CASSEGLAGNTQYF. The CDR3 DNA reads as TGTGCCAGCAGTGAAGGGCTAGCGGGAAATACGCAGTATTTT.